This TCR beta chain originates from a study of T cell repertoires in aging, cancer and after chemotherapy. TCR beta rearrangements were amplified from peripheral blood genomic DNA. Germline trimming cut 5 bases from V and 3 bases from J; bases unmatched to any gene: 7. The CDR3 has 16 residues. Germline CDR1 reads MNHEY; CDR2 reads SMNVEV (reference sequence). Rearranged V-D-J TRB sequences were amplified with a mixed TRB-A/B primer pool. MiXCR, run by TCRdb on the multiplex PCR reads, gives a single entry per CDR3 protein. The repertoire has 1,500 or so distinct CDR3 sequences, 45% to 50% of them found once; the top ten carry about 36%.

The sequencing input was blood. The receptor was derived from a human donor with a blood cancer. The chain carries TRBV27 and TRBJ2-1; 10 bases are a match to TRBD2. The DNA of the CDR3 is TGTGCCAGCAGTACCTCTAGCGGGAGAAACTACAATGAGCAGTTCTTC. This encodes CASSTSSGRNYNEQFF.